This TCR beta chain was recovered during a study of cytomegalovirus exposure and HLA in healthy donors. Whole-study findings and limits: An Asian-associated ancestry cluster reportedly showed fewer N-insertions than the roughly 670-donor mean in a later analysis. In a later analysis, HLA-associated TCR beta chains were more clonally expanded than equally common others. Follow-up analysis later connected one missense variant in DCLRE1C with trimming of TCR beta V- and J-genes.

The PCR employed 60 Vbeta primers together with 13 Jbeta primers. The repertoire was sequenced with immunoSEQ multiplex PCR; TCRdb's copy has only in-frame clones and lacks some. The sample includes about 170,000 clones, roughly 80% seen only once; the top ten take 2% to 2.5%. In its sample, this clone was seen a few times. The antigen is undetermined. CDR3 length: 14 residues. CDR1 and CDR2 (germline): WNHNN, SYGVQD (reference sequence). V was trimmed by 1 base and J by 1 base, leaving 6 bases between them. This rearrangement joins TRBV10-1 to TRBJ2-3; D is perhaps TRBD1 (6 bases). The TCR sequence derives from a male donor in good health and CMV-seronegative. What was sequenced was PBMCs. The CDR3 region has the DNA TGCGCCAGCAGTGAGTACAGGGGCACAGATACGCAGTATTTT. It translates to CASSEYRGTDTQYF.